A selection of T cell receptor beta chains follows, all from one sample in a study of blood T cell repertoires in COVID-19. Only in-frame clones appear in the TCRdb table, and some are missing; sequencing was by immunoSEQ multiplex PCR. This table holds about 62,000 clones, 80% to 90% found once. Sequencing used peripheral blood. Receptors originate from an older woman with COVID-19, enrolled during active disease. Each CDR3 is given with its conserved first and last residue. The D gene is left open where the match is weak. Not every row has a clone size; where given, it reads once, few, many or a size class.

cdr3_aa: CASSHGTSASYEQYF; cdr3_nt: TGTGCCAGCAGCCACGGGACTAGCGCTTCCTACGAGCAGTACTTC; j_call: TRBJ2-7; v_call: TRBV4-2; clone_size: NA; d_call: TRBD2
cdr3_aa: CASSFSGRAVEQYF; cdr3_nt: TGTGCCAGCAGTTTTAGCGGGAGGGCCGTCGAGCAGTACTTC; j_call: TRBJ2-7; v_call: TRBV27; clone_size: NA; d_call: TRBD2
cdr3_aa: CATREDRGESPQHF; cdr3_nt: TGTGCCACCAGGGAGGACAGAGGGGAATCGCCCCAGCATTTT; j_call: TRBJ1-5; v_call: TRBV28; clone_size: once; d_call: NA
cdr3_aa: CPYPGLAAWAKNIQYF; cdr3_nt: TGTCCCTACCCGGGACTAGCGGCTTGGGCCAAAAACATTCAGTACTTC; j_call: TRBJ2-4; v_call: TRBV24-1; clone_size: NA; d_call: TRBD2
cdr3_aa: CASSYTGFGELFF; cdr3_nt: TGTGCCAGCAGTTACACAGGGTTCGGGGAGCTGTTTTTT; j_call: TRBJ2-2; v_call: TRBV6-5; clone_size: NA; d_call: NA
cdr3_aa: CASSVAGLAGGLRTDTQYF; cdr3_nt: TGTGCCAGCAGCGTAGCTGGACTAGCGGGAGGGCTTCGCACAGATACGCAGTATTTT; j_call: TRBJ2-3; v_call: TRBV9; clone_size: NA; d_call: TRBD2
cdr3_aa: CASSQTGTSGNTIYF; cdr3_nt: TGCGCCAGCAGCCAGACAGGGACCTCTGGAAACACCATATATTTT; j_call: TRBJ1-3; v_call: TRBV4-1; clone_size: NA; d_call: TRBD1
cdr3_aa: CASSHPAGSGELFF; cdr3_nt: TGTGCCAGCAGCCACCCCGCAGGGTCCGGGGAGCTGTTTTTT; j_call: TRBJ2-2; v_call: TRBV9; clone_size: NA; d_call: NA
cdr3_aa: CASTPGEGHSEKLFF; cdr3_nt: TGTGCCAGTACCCCGGGGGAGGGCCATTCGGAAAAACTGTTTTTT; j_call: TRBJ1-4; v_call: TRBV19; clone_size: NA; d_call: NA
cdr3_aa: CATSDARGYEQYF; cdr3_nt: TGTGCCACCAGTGATGCGCGGGGGTACGAGCAGTACTTC; j_call: TRBJ2-7; v_call: TRBV24-1; clone_size: once; d_call: TRBD2
cdr3_aa: CASPADSGSTDNEQFF; cdr3_nt: TGTGCCAGCCCCGCCGATAGCGGGAGCACTGACAATGAGCAGTTCTTC; j_call: TRBJ2-1; v_call: TRBV21-1; clone_size: NA; d_call: NA
cdr3_aa: CASSPVREKLFF; cdr3_nt: TGTGCCAGCAGCCCGGTGCGGGAAAAACTGTTTTTT; j_call: TRBJ1-4; v_call: TRBV6-6; clone_size: NA; d_call: NA
cdr3_aa: CASSFVGTASYEQYF; cdr3_nt: TGTGCCAGCAGCTTCGTGGGGACAGCCTCCTACGAGCAGTACTTC; j_call: TRBJ2-7; v_call: TRBV11-2; clone_size: NA; d_call: TRBD1
cdr3_aa: CASTQGAGWQNIQYF; cdr3_nt: TGTGCCAGTACCCAGGGGGCTGGTTGGCAAAACATTCAGTACTTC; j_call: TRBJ2-4; v_call: TRBV19; clone_size: NA; d_call: TRBD1
cdr3_aa: CASKGLAVNEQFF; cdr3_nt: TGTGCCAGCAAAGGACTAGCGGTCAATGAGCAGTTCTTC; j_call: TRBJ2-1; v_call: TRBV6-5; clone_size: NA; d_call: TRBD2
cdr3_aa: CASRRTGGMGTGELFF; cdr3_nt: TGTGCCAGTAGGAGGACAGGGGGCATGGGCACCGGGGAGCTGTTTTTT; j_call: TRBJ2-2; v_call: TRBV19; clone_size: once; d_call: TRBD1
cdr3_aa: CSAQSGGKVAFF; cdr3_nt: TGCAGCGCCCAATCAGGGGGCAAGGTAGCTTTCTTT; j_call: TRBJ1-1; v_call: TRBV29-1; clone_size: few; d_call: TRBD1
cdr3_aa: CASSLVFPGTGIQETQYF; cdr3_nt: TGCGCCAGCAGCTTGGTGTTTCCTGGGACAGGGATCCAAGAGACCCAGTACTTC; j_call: TRBJ2-5; v_call: TRBV5-1; clone_size: NA; d_call: TRBD1
cdr3_aa: CASGDRSYNEQFF; cdr3_nt: TGTGCCAGTGGAGACAGGAGCTACAATGAGCAGTTCTTC; j_call: TRBJ2-1; v_call: TRBV21-1; clone_size: NA; d_call: NA
cdr3_aa: CASSLAPIGLAGGNEQFF; cdr3_nt: TGTGCCAGCAGCTTAGCTCCAATAGGACTAGCGGGAGGGAATGAGCAGTTCTTC; j_call: TRBJ2-1; v_call: TRBV7-2; clone_size: NA; d_call: TRBD2
cdr3_aa: CASSLIDRVGGYGYTF; cdr3_nt: TGTGCCAGCAGCCTCATCGACCGAGTTGGGGGGTATGGCTACACCTTC; j_call: TRBJ1-2; v_call: TRBV28; clone_size: NA; d_call: NA
cdr3_aa: CASSLGQGANEKLFF; cdr3_nt: TGTGCCAGCAGTTTAGGCCAGGGGGCTAATGAAAAACTGTTTTTT; j_call: TRBJ1-4; v_call: TRBV28; clone_size: NA; d_call: TRBD1
cdr3_aa: CASRSGGWNQPQHF; cdr3_nt: TGTGCCAGTCGGTCCGGGGGATGGAATCAGCCCCAGCATTTT; j_call: TRBJ1-5; v_call: TRBV28; clone_size: NA; d_call: NA
cdr3_aa: CASSLGLNNSPLHF; cdr3_nt: TGTGCCAGCAGCTTAGGACTGAATAATTCACCCCTCCACTTT; j_call: TRBJ1-6; v_call: TRBV7-9; clone_size: NA; d_call: NA
cdr3_aa: CASSLAVGGNTEAFF; cdr3_nt: TGTGCCAGCAGCTTAGCAGTGGGGGGGAACACTGAAGCTTTCTTT; j_call: TRBJ1-1; v_call: TRBV11-1; clone_size: once; d_call: NA
cdr3_aa: CASSPQGIGYNYGYTF; cdr3_nt: TGTGCCAGTAGCCCCCAGGGGATCGGCTACAACTATGGCTACACCTTC; j_call: TRBJ1-2; v_call: TRBV19; clone_size: few; d_call: NA
cdr3_aa: CASSPRISDEQYF; cdr3_nt: TGTGCCAGCAGCCCTAGGATTTCGGACGAGCAGTACTTC; j_call: TRBJ2-7; v_call: TRBV7-8; clone_size: NA; d_call: NA
cdr3_aa: CASGLDPRDLYGYTF; cdr3_nt: TGTGCTAGTGGTTTGGACCCGCGGGATCTCTATGGCTACACCTTC; j_call: TRBJ1-2; v_call: TRBV12-5; clone_size: NA; d_call: NA
cdr3_aa: CAWTLGLAGVYEQYF; cdr3_nt: TGTGCCTGGACTCTTGGGCTAGCGGGAGTGTACGAGCAGTACTTC; j_call: TRBJ2-7; v_call: TRBV30; clone_size: NA; d_call: TRBD2
cdr3_aa: CASSHSGAKQQYF; cdr3_nt: TGTGCCAGCAGCCACAGTGGGGCGAAGCAACAGTACTTC; j_call: TRBJ2-7; v_call: TRBV3-1/TRBV3-2; clone_size: NA; d_call: NA
cdr3_aa: CASSSYGTRLYEQYF; cdr3_nt: TGTGCCAGCAGCTCGTACGGGACTCGACTTTACGAGCAGTACTTC; j_call: TRBJ2-7; v_call: TRBV7-2; clone_size: NA; d_call: NA
cdr3_aa: CASSPFRPGILGELFF; cdr3_nt: TGTGCCAGCTCACCTTTCAGGCCCGGGATCCTCGGGGAGCTGTTTTTT; j_call: TRBJ2-2; v_call: TRBV18; clone_size: NA; d_call: NA
cdr3_aa: CASSLGLAGGDYF; cdr3_nt: TGTGCCAGCAGTTTGGGACTAGCGGGAGGAGATTACTTC; j_call: TRBJ2-7; v_call: TRBV28; clone_size: NA; d_call: TRBD2
cdr3_aa: CASRTSGTDTQYF; cdr3_nt: TGTGCCAGCCGGACTAGCGGTACAGATACGCAGTATTTT; j_call: TRBJ2-3; v_call: TRBV11-2; clone_size: NA; d_call: TRBD2
cdr3_aa: CASSPRWDRVIVDTIYF; cdr3_nt: TGTGCCAGCAGCCCCCGCTGGGACAGGGTTATTGTGGACACCATATATTTT; j_call: TRBJ1-3; v_call: TRBV7-2; clone_size: NA; d_call: TRBD1
cdr3_aa: CASSYGPDLLSKLFF; cdr3_nt: TGTGCCAGCAGTTACGGGCCTGACCTTTTGAGCAAACTGTTTTTT; j_call: TRBJ1-4; v_call: TRBV6-5; clone_size: NA; d_call: NA
cdr3_aa: CASSFPGQPPSFF; cdr3_nt: TGTGCCAGCAGTTTCCCGGGACAGCCTCCGTCTTTCTTT; j_call: TRBJ1-1; v_call: TRBV27; clone_size: NA; d_call: TRBD1
cdr3_aa: CASSLARDRNSYEQYF; cdr3_nt: TGCGCCAGCAGCCTGGCCCGGGACAGAAACTCTTACGAGCAGTACTTC; j_call: TRBJ2-7; v_call: TRBV4-1; clone_size: NA; d_call: TRBD1
cdr3_aa: CASSSWTSSYEQYF; cdr3_nt: TGTGCCAGCAGTTCCTGGACTAGCAGCTACGAGCAGTACTTC; j_call: TRBJ2-7; v_call: TRBV6-2/TRBV6-3; clone_size: NA; d_call: TRBD2
cdr3_aa: CASSPQGSEQPQHF; cdr3_nt: TGTGCCAGCAGTCCACAGGGGTCGGAGCAGCCCCAGCATTTT; j_call: TRBJ1-5; v_call: TRBV27; clone_size: NA; d_call: TRBD1
cdr3_aa: CASSPKLSTGGATEAFF; cdr3_nt: TGTGCCAGCTCACCTAAATTGTCTACAGGTGGGGCCACTGAAGCTTTCTTT; j_call: TRBJ1-1; v_call: TRBV18; clone_size: NA; d_call: NA
cdr3_aa: CASRPQQENIQYF; cdr3_nt: TGTGCCAGCAGGCCCCAACAGGAAAACATTCAGTACTTC; j_call: TRBJ2-4; v_call: TRBV12-3/TRBV12-4; clone_size: NA; d_call: NA
cdr3_aa: CATSDPPGQESNEQFF; cdr3_nt: TGTGCCACCAGTGATCCTCCGGGACAGGAGTCAAATGAGCAGTTCTTC; j_call: TRBJ2-1; v_call: TRBV24-1; clone_size: NA; d_call: TRBD1
cdr3_aa: CAIRGQSTDTQYF; cdr3_nt: TGTGCCATCAGGGGACAGAGCACAGATACGCAGTATTTT; j_call: TRBJ2-3; v_call: TRBV10-3; clone_size: NA; d_call: TRBD1
cdr3_aa: CASSAPPNQDTKNIQYF; cdr3_nt: TGTGCCAGCAGCGCCCCACCAAACCAGGACACCAAAAACATTCAGTACTTC; j_call: TRBJ2-4; v_call: TRBV9; clone_size: NA; d_call: NA
cdr3_aa: CASSFGFEQYF; cdr3_nt: TGTGCCAGCAGCTTCGGGTTCGAGCAGTACTTC; j_call: TRBJ2-7; v_call: TRBV11-2; clone_size: NA; d_call: NA
cdr3_aa: CAWTTGGGRGSPLHF; cdr3_nt: TGTGCCTGGACTACCGGGGGGGGGAGAGGTTCACCCCTCCACTTT; j_call: TRBJ1-6; v_call: TRBV30; clone_size: once; d_call: NA
cdr3_aa: CASSDRTTEAFF; cdr3_nt: TGTGCCAGCAGCGATAGAACCACTGAAGCTTTCTTT; j_call: TRBJ1-1; v_call: TRBV6-2/TRBV6-3; clone_size: once; d_call: NA
cdr3_aa: CASSPHRGGGTDTQYF; cdr3_nt: TGTGCCAGCAGCCCTCACCGGGGAGGGGGCACAGATACGCAGTATTTT; j_call: TRBJ2-3; v_call: TRBV3-1/TRBV3-2; clone_size: once; d_call: TRBD2
cdr3_aa: CASSYPGQGVHEQYF; cdr3_nt: TGTGCCAGCAGTTACCCCGGACAGGGGGTACACGAGCAGTACTTC; j_call: TRBJ2-7; v_call: TRBV6-2/TRBV6-3; clone_size: NA; d_call: TRBD1
cdr3_aa: CASSQETFNSPLHF; cdr3_nt: TGCGCCAGCAGCCAAGAGACTTTTAATTCACCCCTCCACTTT; j_call: TRBJ1-6; v_call: TRBV4-3; clone_size: NA; d_call: NA
cdr3_aa: CASSLGPTSLHEQFF; cdr3_nt: TGTGCCAGCAGCTTGGGGCCGACTAGCCTCCATGAGCAGTTCTTC; j_call: TRBJ2-1; v_call: TRBV5-6; clone_size: NA; d_call: TRBD2
cdr3_aa: CASKRSGYTGELFF; cdr3_nt: TGTGCCAGCAAAAGGAGCGGATACACCGGGGAGCTGTTTTTT; j_call: TRBJ2-2; v_call: TRBV6-5; clone_size: NA; d_call: NA
cdr3_aa: CASSVDSGQGAREQYF; cdr3_nt: TGTGCCAGCAGCGTAGATTCGGGACAGGGGGCACGAGAGCAGTACTTC; j_call: TRBJ2-7; v_call: TRBV9; clone_size: NA; d_call: TRBD1
cdr3_aa: CASRIQGADYGYTF; cdr3_nt: TGTGCCAGCAGAATACAGGGGGCTGACTATGGCTACACCTTC; j_call: TRBJ1-2; v_call: TRBV6-4; clone_size: NA; d_call: TRBD1
cdr3_aa: CASSFDRAYEQYF; cdr3_nt: TGTGCCAGCAGCTTTGACAGGGCCTACGAGCAGTACTTC; j_call: TRBJ2-7; v_call: TRBV7-8; clone_size: NA; d_call: TRBD1
cdr3_aa: CASSVVGGDQETQYF; cdr3_nt: TGTGCCAGCAGCGTAGTTGGCGGTGATCAAGAGACCCAGTACTTC; j_call: TRBJ2-5; v_call: TRBV9; clone_size: NA; d_call: NA